The sequence of this T cell receptor (beta chain) was determined in a study of T cell responses to AZD1222 COVID-19 vaccine. Whole-study findings and limits: With two AZD1222 doses given, Spike-specific TCR breadth and depth both rose. The donors showed a predominance of white British ancestry and of females, with possible underestimation of clonal diversity. Seropositive status at baseline applied to only 6 or 7 AZD1222 recipients. The repertoires were collected only after the peak T cell response.

V was clipped by 6 bases and J by 7 bases; unmatched bases: 7. Germline V lookup: CDR1 MDHEN, CDR2 SYDVKM. CDR3 size: 13 residues. Note on this clone: Its specificity is not known.

Clones were sequenced by immunoSEQ multiplex PCR, and TCRdb holds only the in-frame ones, with some missing. This sample has around 94,000 clones; approximately 84% occur once, and the top ten carry approximately 15%. Sequenced here: peripheral blood, sampled on day 0 of AZD1222 vaccination. The clonotype originates from an adult in good health. The rearrangement links TRBV28 to TRBJ1-2, with 8 bases fitting TRBD1. As DNA, the CDR3 is TGTGCCAGCAGGAAGGACAGGGTGCTTGGCTACACCTTC. Translated, it gives CASRKDRVLGYTF.